The 17 T cell receptor beta chains below all came from one sample that was sequenced in a study of blood T cell repertoires in COVID-19 (dated by TCRdb to 2018 to 2021). The library was obtained by the immunoSEQ multiplex PCR assay. In its TCRdb copy, this immuneACCESS table keeps in-frame sequences only and misses some clones. Where compared with another copy, unresolved V genes explain less than half of these, and the others have no known cause. The sample yields under 450,000 clones; about nine tenths were counted once. The ten largest clones take up less than 2% of the sample. Material: peripheral blood. These receptors were collected from a middle-aged woman with COVID-19, enrolled during active disease.

The chain carries TRBV28 and TRBJ1-4; maybe TRBD1 (5 bases). The CDR3 is made up of 12 amino acids. V dropped 7 bases and J dropped 8 bases, with 11 bases sitting between them. Germline V lookup: CDR1 MDHEN, CDR2 SYDVKM. CDR3 region: CASKQATEKLFF. CDR3 in DNA: TGTGCCAGCAAACAGGCTACCGAAAAACTGTTTTTT.

The chain has TRBV27 and TRBJ2-5, with D maybe TRBD1 (6 bases). The CDR3 runs 15 residues. Germline V gene sequence: CDR1 MNHEY, CDR2 SMNVEV (reference sequence). V lost 5 bases to trimming and J lost 5 bases, with 18 bases between them. The CDR3 DNA follows: TGTGCCAGCAGTGTCCGGGACACCTCAAGGGAGACCCAGTACTTC. Translated: CASSVRDTSRETQYF.

This sequence joins TRBV18 and TRBJ1-1; no clear D. The V end was cut by 2 bases, the J end by 0 bases, with 10 bases between. Per germline, CDR1 KGHSH and CDR2 LQKENI. This CDR3 contains 15 residues. This CDR3 reads CASSPGADMNTEAFF. The CDR3 DNA reads as TGTGCCAGCTCACCAGGCGCAGACATGAACACTGAAGCTTTCTTT.

The chain employs TRBV6-4 and TRBJ1-1, with 8 bases matching TRBD1. The CDR3 is 14 amino acids. Per the germline V gene, CDR1 is MRHNA and CDR2 is SNTAGT. V shed 5 bases, J shed 0 bases, and the junction held 2 bases outside the gene matches. CDR3 nucleotides: TGTGCCAGCAGTCCGGACAGGGTGAACACTGAAGCTTTCTTT. Translated: CASSPDRVNTEAFF.

The V gene is TRBV5-6, the J gene TRBJ2-1; 9 nucleotides align to TRBD2. This CDR3 spans 14 amino acids. Per germline, CDR1 SGHDT and CDR2 YYEEEE. Losses at the gene ends were 7 bases for V and 6 bases for J; bases not matched to a gene: 8. The CDR3 coding sequence is TGTGCCAGCGAAGTAGCGGGAGTGGGCAATGAGCAGTTCTTC. Translating gives CASEVAGVGNEQFF.

In regard to this clone: Other DNA sequences in this specimen translate into the identical CDR3. The chain recombines TRBV27 with TRBJ1-2, with D possibly TRBD1 on 6 matching bases. The V and J ends lost 5 bases and 2 bases respectively, with 12 bases between them. CDR1 is MNHEY and CDR2 is SMNVEV in the germline V gene (reference sequence). CDR3 length equals 14 residues. The CDR3 region is CASSPRQANYGYTF. The DNA for the CDR3 is TGTGCCAGCAGTCCACGACAGGCCAACTATGGCTACACCTTC.

The rearrangement uses TRBV11-2 and TRBJ2-2, with TRBD1 matching over 8 bases. The germline CDR1 and CDR2 sequences are SGHAT and FQNNGV. J gave up 6 bases and V 0 bases, and 9 bases lay outside the gene matches. This CDR3 has 17 amino acids. CDR3 coding DNA: TGTGCCAGCAGCTTAGATCGGGTACAGGGGGTCGCCGGGGAGCTGTTTTTT. This encodes CASSLDRVQGVAGELFF.

The chain recombines TRBV2 with TRBJ2-5, with D maybe TRBD2 (5 bases). The CDR3 has 13 residues. CDR1 is SNHLY, CDR2 FYNNEI, per germline. The V end lost 0 bases, the J end lost 4 bases, and 6 bases lay between the germline ends. The CDR3 spells CASSEALAETQYF. In DNA form, the CDR3 reads TGTGCCAGCAGTGAAGCGCTAGCAGAGACCCAGTACTTC.

The CDR3 reads CAWSTSNSEEQFF. The CDR3, as DNA: TGTGCCTGGAGTACGTCTAATTCCGAGGAGCAGTTCTTC. The genes are TRBV30 and TRBJ2-1; no reliable D call. Germline CDR1 is GTSNPN and CDR2 is SVGIG (reference sequence). The CDR3 has 13 residues. V was clipped by 2 bases and J by 10 bases, with 15 bases between them.

This chain connects TRBV5-6 to TRBJ1-4; D ambiguous. V gave up 5 bases and J gave up 1 base, with 12 bases separating them. Germline assignment: CDR1 SGHDT and CDR2 YYEEEE. CDR3 length: 15 amino acids. CDR3 sequence (DNA): TGTGCCAGCAGTTCCTCGACAAGAACTAATGAAAAACTGTTTTTT. It yields the protein CASSSSTRTNEKLFF.

This clone has more than one count but fewer than ten. The CDR3 nucleotides are TGTGCCAGCAGCTCCGAATACCTAGCGGGAGTATCCTACGAGCAGTACTTC. It yields the protein CASSSEYLAGVSYEQYF. The V call is TRBV7-9, the J call TRBJ2-7; TRBD2 matches 10 bases. This CDR3 comprises 17 residues. J lost 1 base, V lost 4 bases, and 10 bases had no gene match. In germline, CDR1 is SEHNR, CDR2 FQNEAQ (reference sequence).

With regard to this clone: Other DNA sequences in the same sample also yield this CDR3. The rearrangement joins TRBV11-2 to TRBJ1-6, with 7 bases aligning to TRBD1. The ends lost 4 bases at V and 7 bases at J; junction bases unmatched: 4. Germline CDR1 reads SGHAT; CDR2 reads FQNNGV. The length of the CDR3 is 14 residues. CDR3 amino acids: CASSSRQGNSPLHF. The CDR3 region has the DNA TGTGCCAGCAGCTCTCGACAGGGCAATTCACCCCTCCACTTT.

This clone was detected a few times. The V gene is TRBV9, the J gene TRBJ2-7, with 10 bases identical to TRBD1. J lost 2 bases, V lost 4 bases, and 6 bases had no gene match. Germline V gene lookup returns CDR1 SGDLS and CDR2 YYNGEE. The CDR3 consists of 15 residues. CDR3 coding DNA: TGTGCCAGCAGCCCGAGGGGGACAGGGGCCTACGAGCAGTACTTC. Protein sequence: CASSPRGTGAYEQYF.

This clone was detected only once. This chain connects TRBV4-3 to TRBJ2-1; D unclear. In germline, CDR1 is LGHNA, CDR2 YSLEER. CDR3 size: 14 residues. Trimming cost V 0 bases and J 9 bases, with 12 bases left between them. For the CDR3, the DNA is TGCGCCAGCAGCCAAGATAATTGGCCAAGTGAGCAGTTCTTC. It encodes CASSQDNWPSEQFF.

The J gene is TRBJ2-1, the V gene TRBV7-3, with TRBD2 as a possible D gene (6 bases). The CDR3 spans 12 residues. Germline loops: CDR1 SGHTA, CDR2 FQGTGA. Trimming pared 4 bases from V and 15 bases from J, leaving 16 bases between. CDR3 sequence (DNA): TGTGCCAGCAGCTCCCTGGGTGGGGGGTGGTTCTTC. It codes for CASSSLGGGWFF.

The CDR3 DNA sequence: TGTGCCATCAGTGAGTCGGGCGGGCGGGACCTAAGCTCCTACGAGCAGTACTTC. Encoded protein: CAISESGGRDLSSYEQYF. The V call is TRBV10-3, the J call TRBJ2-7; D is perhaps TRBD2 (6 bases). Trimming took off 0 bases at V and 0 bases at J, with 18 bases between the two ends. This CDR3 region has 18 residues. Looked up from germline, CDR1 is ENHRY and CDR2 is SYGVKD.

The J gene is TRBJ2-7, the V gene TRBV29-1; 7 nucleotides line up with TRBD1. Germline CDR1 is SQVTM and CDR2 is ANQGSEA. This CDR3 is 14 amino acids long. The V gene end was trimmed by 2 bases and the J gene end by 0 bases; junction bases not matched to a gene: 4. CDR3 DNA sequence: TGCAGCGTTGAAACGACAGGGAACTCCTACGAGCAGTACTTC. It encodes CSVETTGNSYEQYF.